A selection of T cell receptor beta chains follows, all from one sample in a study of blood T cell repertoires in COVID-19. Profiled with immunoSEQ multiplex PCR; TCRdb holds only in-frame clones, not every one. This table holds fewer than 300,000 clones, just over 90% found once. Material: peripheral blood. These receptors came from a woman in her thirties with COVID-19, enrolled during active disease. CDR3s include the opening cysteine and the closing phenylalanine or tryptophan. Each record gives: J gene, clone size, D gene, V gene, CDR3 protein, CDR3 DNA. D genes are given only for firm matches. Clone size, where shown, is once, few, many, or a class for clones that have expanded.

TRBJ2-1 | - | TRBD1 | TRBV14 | CASSQGGGSSYNEQFF | TGTGCCAGCAGCCAAGGAGGGGGCAGCTCCTACAATGAGCAGTTCTTC
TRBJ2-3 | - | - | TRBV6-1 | CASSEFASATDTQYF | TGTGCCAGCAGTGAATTTGCTAGCGCCACAGATACGCAGTATTTT
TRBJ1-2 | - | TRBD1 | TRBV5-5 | CASRLDRGGGYTF | TGTGCCAGCAGATTAGACAGGGGTGGAGGCTACACCTTC
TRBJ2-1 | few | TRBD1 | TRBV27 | CASSSWDRGNNEQFF | TGTGCCAGCAGTTCGTGGGACAGGGGCAACAATGAGCAGTTCTTC
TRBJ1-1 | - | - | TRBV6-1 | CASSELRNTEAFF | TGTGCCAGCAGTGAATTGCGGAACACTGAAGCTTTCTTT
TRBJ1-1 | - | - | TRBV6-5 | CASRTGGTEAFF | TGTGCCAGCAGGACAGGCGGCACTGAAGCTTTCTTT
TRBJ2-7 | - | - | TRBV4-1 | CASSRGLLSYEQYF | TGCGCCAGCAGCCGAGGCCTTCTTTCGTACGAGCAGTACTTC
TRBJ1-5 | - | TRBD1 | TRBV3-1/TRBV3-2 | CASSQGDRGNQPQHF | TGTGCCAGCAGCCAAGGGGACAGAGGCAATCAGCCCCAGCATTTT
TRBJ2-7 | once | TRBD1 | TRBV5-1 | CASSLGTGGNEQYF | TGCGCCAGCAGCTTGGGGACAGGGGGCAACGAGCAGTACTTC
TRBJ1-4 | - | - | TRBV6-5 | CASTAGEKLFF | TGTGCCAGCACTGCGGGCGAAAAACTGTTTTTT
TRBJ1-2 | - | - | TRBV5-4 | CASSLGQNYGYTF | TGTGCCAGCAGCTTGGGACAGAACTATGGCTACACCTTC
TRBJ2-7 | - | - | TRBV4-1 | CASSQFDSSYEQYF | TGCGCCAGCAGCCAGTTCGACAGTTCCTACGAGCAGTACTTC
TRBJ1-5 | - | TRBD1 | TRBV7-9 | CASSPGTGSNQPQHF | TGTGCCAGCAGCCCGGGGACAGGGAGCAATCAGCCCCAGCATTTT
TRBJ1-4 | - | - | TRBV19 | CASSPRDNPNEKLFF | TGTGCCAGTAGTCCTCGGGACAACCCTAATGAAAAACTGTTTTTT
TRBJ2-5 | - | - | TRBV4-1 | CASSQVGGRETQYF | TGCGCCAGCAGCCAAGTAGGAGGGAGGGAGACCCAGTACTTC
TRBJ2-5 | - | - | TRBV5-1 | CASSQGGLETQYF | TGCGCCAGCAGCCAAGGTGGGCTAGAGACCCAGTACTTC
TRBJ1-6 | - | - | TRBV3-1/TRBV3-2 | CASSQRQVSPLHF | TGTGCCAGCAGCCAAAGACAGGTTTCACCCCTCCACTTT
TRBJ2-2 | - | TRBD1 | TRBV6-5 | CASSRTGDSTGELFF | TGTGCCAGCAGTAGGACAGGAGACAGTACCGGGGAGCTGTTTTTT
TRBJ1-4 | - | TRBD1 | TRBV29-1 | CSVLDRVDEKLFF | TGCAGCGTCCTGGACAGGGTAGATGAAAAACTGTTTTTT
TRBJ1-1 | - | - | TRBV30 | CAWSTGRAGGAEAFF | TGTGCCTGGAGTACTGGTAGGGCGGGAGGAGCTGAAGCTTTCTTT
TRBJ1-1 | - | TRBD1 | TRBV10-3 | CAISSGTGETEAFF | TGTGCCATCAGTTCCGGGACAGGGGAGACTGAAGCTTTCTTT
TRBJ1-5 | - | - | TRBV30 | CAWSPPGGGLNQPQHF | TGTGCCTGGAGTCCCCCCGGCGGCGGGCTCAATCAGCCCCAGCATTTT
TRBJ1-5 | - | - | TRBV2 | CASSELAARGNQPQHF | TGTGCCAGCAGTGAATTAGCGGCAAGAGGCAATCAGCCCCAGCATTTT